This T cell receptor (beta chain) is from a study of T cell responses to AZD1222 COVID-19 vaccine. The length of the CDR3 is 14 residues. V dropped 3 bases and J dropped 5; count of bases not matched to a gene: 4. Germline assignment: CDR1 MNHNS and CDR2 SASEGT. The table came from immunoSEQ multiplex PCR; TCRdb's copy has only in-frame clones and leaves some out. The sample shows roughly 120,000 clones, 75% to 95% of them seen only once. The receptor was isolated from an adult in good health. V gene TRBV6-1 combines with J gene TRBJ1-2, with TRBD1 identical over 9 bases. The sample consisted of peripheral blood, taken on day 0 of AZD1222 vaccination. The CDR3 sequence: CASSEGTGMYGYTF. The CDR3 region has the DNA TGTGCCAGCAGTGAGGGGACAGGGATGTATGGCTACACCTTC.